Each of the 17 T cell receptor beta chains below was sequenced from the same sample in a study of T cell repertoires in cytomegalovirus infection. These receptors have no identified antigens. TCRdb passed the reads through MiXCR, listing each CDR3 protein once. This table holds roughly 920,000 distinct CDR3 sequences, around 30% found once. Here the sequenced sample was cultured CD8+ T cells from PBMCs, taken from culture after CMV antigen stimulation. These receptors all come from a human donor in good health (CMV status not recorded). Some clones in this sample may be carry-over from other donors' samples.

This clonotype showed up just a few times. This rearrangement joins TRBV3-1 to TRBJ1-5; 7 bases agree with TRBD1. This CDR3 contains 14 residues. The J segment lost 7 bases and the V segment lost 3 bases, leaving 6 bases of the junction unmatched. From germline, CDR1 is LGHDT and CDR2 YNNKEL (reference sequence). In DNA, the CDR3 is TGTGCCAGCAGCCAGACACAGGGGAAACAGCCCCAGCATTTT. Translating gives CASSQTQGKQPQHF.

Many counts were recorded for this clonotype. This sequence joins TRBV12-3 or TRBV12-4 and TRBJ2-1, with D unresolved. The V end was cut by 1 base, the J end by 9 bases, with 4 bases between. The CDR3 has 11 residues. The CDR3 loop reads CASSLEFEQFF. The CDR3 region has the DNA TGTGCCAGCAGTTTAGAGTTTGAGCAGTTCTTC.

This clonotype was found many times. V and J are TRBV7-6 and TRBJ1-1; TRBD1 agrees at 7 bases. The CDR3 length is 13 residues. Germline-derived CDR1 and CDR2 are SGHVS and FNYEAQ. V lost 2 bases, J lost 6 bases, and 3 bases stayed unmatched. The CDR3 nucleotides are TGTGCCAGCAGCTTATCCACAGGGGCTGAAGCTTTCTTT. Protein sequence: CASSLSTGAEAFF.

This clonotype was seen a few times. The J gene is TRBJ2-7, the V gene TRBV11-2, with D perhaps TRBD2 (7 bases). The V end lost 2 bases, the J end lost 4 bases, and 15 bases lay between the germline ends. Germline CDR1 reads SGHAT; CDR2 reads FQNNGV. The CDR3 spans 15 residues. The CDR3 DNA reads as TGTGCCAGCAGCTTACTTGGCGGGGGCTATTACGAGCAGTACGTC. This sequence encodes CASSLLGGGYYEQYV.

This chain joins TRBV19 and TRBJ1-2; D gene uncertain. Trimming stripped 5 bases from V and 0 bases from J, with 10 bases between. The V gene's germline CDR1 is LNHDA and CDR2 SQIVND (reference sequence). This CDR3 is built from 14 residues. The CDR3 here is CASSYRVANYGYTF. The CDR3 DNA is TGTGCCAGTAGTTATCGGGTGGCTAACTATGGCTACACCTTC.

This clonotype came up a few times. CDR3 in amino acids: CASSPRQGRNTGELFF. The CDR3 DNA is TGTGCCAGCAGCCCAAGGCAGGGGAGGAACACCGGGGAGCTGTTTTTT. The chain uses TRBV7-9 and TRBJ2-2; TRBD1 is a possible D gene (6 bases). The V end was cut by 5 bases, the J end by 1 base, with 14 bases between. CDR1 and CDR2 from the germline V gene are SEHNR and FQNEAQ (reference sequence). This CDR3 has 16 residues.

This clonotype has just one count. This chain connects TRBV7-1 to TRBJ2-1; D gene unclear. TRBV7-1 is an open reading frame whose function is uncertain. The CDR3 is 16 amino acids. Trimming shortened V by 3 bases and J by 0 bases, and 12 bases separated the two germline ends. The CDR3 is CASSSAPSPSYNEQFF. For the CDR3, the DNA is TGTGCCAGCAGCTCCGCCCCCAGCCCCTCCTACAATGAGCAGTTCTTC.

The chain uses TRBV6-8 and TRBJ2-2; D uncertain. The CDR3 has 14 residues. The V gene lost 6 bases and the J gene lost 1 base, with 9 bases spanning the gap. Per the germline V gene, CDR1 is MNHGY and CDR2 is SAAAGT. CDR3 DNA: TGTGCCAGCAGGGGGATCGGGAACACCGGGGAGCTGTTTTTT. Translation: CASRGIGNTGELFF.

This clonotype was seen at least ten times. This chain joins TRBV4-1 and TRBJ1-1, with D perhaps TRBD1 (5 bases). Germline CDR1 and CDR2: MGHRA and YSYEKL. CDR3 length equals 15 residues. V was shortened by 2 bases and J by 1 base, with 11 bases between the two germline ends. CDR3 protein: CASSQRRGPNTEAFF. CDR3 coding DNA: TGCGCCAGCAGCCAAAGGAGGGGTCCGAACACTGAAGCTTTCTTT.

This clonotype has a handful of counts. The V and J genes are TRBV6-1 and TRBJ2-1, with 7 bases matching TRBD2. Trimming took 3 bases from V and 5 from J; bases not matched to a gene: 7. Germline V CDR1 and CDR2: MNHNS, SASEGT. The CDR3 spans 15 residues. The CDR3 loop is CASSDSNGGDNEQFF. Written as DNA, the CDR3 is TGTGCCAGCAGTGATTCAAATGGGGGGGACAATGAGCAGTTCTTC.

This clonotype was detected many times. J is TRBJ1-1 and V is TRBV7-9; D ambiguous. Germline V lookup: CDR1 SEHNR, CDR2 FQNEAQ (reference sequence). This CDR3 contains 14 residues. Trimming took off 5 bases at V and 4 bases at J, with 14 bases between the two ends. CDR3 amino acids: CASSAPAGFTEAFF. The CDR3 region has the DNA TGTGCCAGCAGCGCGCCGGCGGGATTCACTGAAGCTTTCTTT.

This chain links TRBV2 with TRBJ1-2, with TRBD1 as a possible D gene (6 bases). Germline CDR1 and CDR2: SNHLY and FYNNEI. The CDR3 loop spans 13 amino acids. With 8 bases removed from V and 4 bases from J, the gap between germline ends came to 14 bases. The CDR3, as DNA: TGTGCCAGCGCGAACCGAGGGGGCTATGGCTACACCTTC. Protein sequence: CASANRGGYGYTF.

The chain combines TRBV6-5 with TRBJ1-1; 8 bases match TRBD1. CDR3 length equals 16 residues. CDR1 and CDR2 from the germline V gene are MNHEY and SVGAGI. The trim removed 4 bases at V and 4 bases at J, leaving 11 bases unmatched. The CDR3 protein is CASSLPQGAGGTEAFF. The CDR3 DNA reads as TGTGCCAGCAGTTTACCCCAGGGGGCTGGGGGCACTGAAGCTTTCTTT.

The rearrangement joins TRBV11-2 to TRBJ2-1; TRBD2 matches at 9 bases. The CDR3 consists of 17 residues. The J segment lost 5 bases and the V segment lost 2 bases, leaving 10 bases of the junction unmatched. CDR1 and CDR2 from the germline V gene are SGHAT and FQNNGV. For the CDR3, the DNA is TGTGCCAGCAGCTTAACATCGCGCGGGGGGGCCCACAATGAGCAGTTCTTC. Its translation is CASSLTSRGGAHNEQFF.

This clonotype was counted many times. This chain joins TRBV7-2 and TRBJ1-4, with D perhaps matching TRBD1 (5 bases). Germline V gives CDR1 SGHTA, CDR2 FQGNSA. CDR3 size: 15 residues. V lost 3 bases, J lost 2 bases, and 10 bases lay in between. For the CDR3, the DNA is TGTGCCAGCAGCTTCGGGGGAGGCACTAATGAAAAACTGTTTTTT. This encodes CASSFGGGTNEKLFF.

This clonotype was detected a few times. This chain uses TRBV7-9 with TRBJ2-1; D might be TRBD1 (6 bases). Germline V gene lookup returns CDR1 SEHNR and CDR2 FQNEAQ (reference sequence). The CDR3 runs to 17 residues. Trimming left V 5 bases short and J 1 base short, with 18 bases between. In nucleotides, the CDR3 is TGTGCCAGCAGCAGCTTAGTCAGGGGTGCTTCCTACAATGAGCAGTTCTTC. Protein: CASSSLVRGASYNEQFF.

The chain couples TRBV6-2 or TRBV6-3 to TRBJ2-7, with a possible D match to TRBD2 (6 bases). The CDR3 runs 13 residues. In germline, CDR1 is MNHEY, CDR2 SVGEGT. Trimming left V 6 bases short and J 5 bases short, with 14 bases between. CDR3 nucleotide sequence: TGTGCCAGCAGGCTTACGCCGGGGGACGAGCAGTACGTC. Translation gives CASRLTPGDEQYV.